This TCR beta chain was retrieved from a study of T cells in Graves' hyperthyroidism and ophthalmopathy (dated by TCRdb to 2018 to 2020). At the level of the whole study: Peripheral blood samples were taken at the time of initial diagnosis, prior to any treatment. An independent validation cohort of around 19 hyperthyroidism patients and about 15 patients who later progressed to ophthalmopathy tested prospective prediction of ophthalmopathy. TCR Vbeta CDR3 sequencing of roughly 140 peripheral blood samples (roughly 41 ophthalmopathy, 70 to 85 hyperthyroidism and approximately 17 progressor patients) is reported in the paper. Thyroid tissue and blood T-cell repertoires from more than 5 Graves' hyperthyroidism patients were also compared in the study. Once sampling was done, hyperthyroidism patients were given methimazole at a starting dose of 30 mg daily, whereas ophthalmopathy patients were given high-dose intravenous methylprednisolone. The 85 to 100 discovery patients were randomly split 7:3 into training and test sets. A discovery cohort of about a hundred patients, about 40 with Graves' ophthalmopathy and 57 with stable Graves' hyperthyroidism, was used to find distinguishing TCR V-J signatures. Overall study results and their limits: A 13 V-J signature model separated ophthalmopathy from stable hyperthyroidism, with approximately 86% sensitivity and 81.08% specificity in cross-validation and 80%/75% in testing. In validation, the model predicted progression to ophthalmopathy with roughly 66% sensitivity and 72% to 85% specificity, a median of 6.5 months before onset. Sample size was not statistically predetermined, and blinding of investigators to group allocation was not performed. Most expanded thyroid clonotypes (frequency above 0.001) were also detected in blood, a finding suggesting that blood repertoires may reflect thyroid immune responses.

The TCR beta CDR3 regions were amplified from RNA transcripts. The first round of RT-PCR for the TCR CDR3 was performed with the HTBI primer set and the Qiagen OneStep RT-PCR kit. A second multiplex PCR round built the libraries, followed by size selection and purification. Paired-end sequencing of the libraries was performed with 100 bp reads on an Illumina HiSeq2000. The original methods were these. SOAPnuke was used to process the raw data, throwing out any read that contained adapters or uncalled bases, had a mean Phred below 15, or lacked an exact constant-primer or identifier match. High-quality paired reads were merged with COPE v1.2.5, and unique nucleotide sequences were defined as clonotypes. MiTCR v1.1 was used to align the clonotypes against IMGT TRBV, TRBD and TRBJ reference segments. The analysis included only V-J combinations with a frequency above 0.0001, which together covered approximately 99% of the repertoires. A TCS score was defined as the ratio of F50 (clonal expansion) to E x V (chaos), with BLOSUM62-based TCRdist applied between CDR3 peptides within each V-J. Welch's t-statistics and random forest reduced roughly 540 V-J features to 13, which were used in a naive Bayes classifier (R e1071). TCRdb itself trimmed the public reads at Q25 with fastp, ran MiXCR and retained productive beta chains. Records with the same CDR3 protein are collapsed into one entry carrying the most frequent genes and DNA. These V and J calls originate from TCRdb's pipeline instead of the authors' own analysis. This sample lists hundreds of thousands of distinct CDR3 sequences; around 15% were detected once. The top ten constitute about 13% of the sample.

For CDR1 and CDR2, the germline V gene lists MGHRA and YSYEKL. From cysteine to phenylalanine, the CDR3 is 17 amino acids long. Only the CDR3 region is kept as DNA, spanning 51 bases read in frame from base 1. Trimming takes 2 bases off V and 5 bases off J; junction bases not matched to a gene: 6. In the ophthalmopathy patients, disease was moderately to severely active, with a Clinical Activity Score of 3 or more, a NOSPECS grade of 4 or more, and a duration of less than 3 months. Exclusion was applied to patients with uncontrolled infections, other autoimmune diseases, pregnancy or lactation. Diagnoses were based on clinical symptoms, serum thyroxine and TRAb, thyroid ultrasound and orbital computed tomography. Ficoll-Paque density gradient centrifugation was used to isolate PBMCs from 8.5 to 10 ml of fresh peripheral blood. Total RNA was extracted with Trizol reagent, and quality was checked on an Agilent 2100 Bioanalyzer.

The table lists this clonotype with a few counts. No cognate antigen has been identified for it. Base qualities were left out, and no much larger clone turns up one base away. Recombination connected TRBV4-1 to TRBJ2-2; TRBD1 agrees with 12 junctional bases. The TCR originated in a man aged 18 to 30 with Graves' ophthalmopathy. What was sequenced was blood. The nucleotides are TGCGCCAGCAGCCAACAAGGGGGACAGGGGGCTACCGGGGAGCTGTTTTTT. Its protein product is CASSQQGGQGATGELFF.